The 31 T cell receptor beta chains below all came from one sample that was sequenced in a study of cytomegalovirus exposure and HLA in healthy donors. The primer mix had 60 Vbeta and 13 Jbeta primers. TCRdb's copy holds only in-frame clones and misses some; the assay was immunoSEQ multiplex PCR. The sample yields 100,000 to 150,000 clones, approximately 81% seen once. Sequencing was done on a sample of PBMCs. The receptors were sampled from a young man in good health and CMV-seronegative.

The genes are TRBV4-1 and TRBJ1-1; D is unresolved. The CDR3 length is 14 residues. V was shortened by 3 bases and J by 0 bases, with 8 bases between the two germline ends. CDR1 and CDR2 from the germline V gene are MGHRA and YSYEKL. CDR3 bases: TGCGCCAGCAGCCAGGCACAAATGAACACTGAAGCTTTCTTT. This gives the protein CASSQAQMNTEAFF.

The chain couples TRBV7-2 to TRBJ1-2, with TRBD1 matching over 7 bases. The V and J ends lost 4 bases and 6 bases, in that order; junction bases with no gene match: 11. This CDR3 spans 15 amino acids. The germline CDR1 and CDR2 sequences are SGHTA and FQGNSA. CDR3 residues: CASSSGSGTENGYTF. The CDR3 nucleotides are TGTGCCAGCAGCTCCGGGTCCGGGACAGAGAATGGCTACACCTTC.

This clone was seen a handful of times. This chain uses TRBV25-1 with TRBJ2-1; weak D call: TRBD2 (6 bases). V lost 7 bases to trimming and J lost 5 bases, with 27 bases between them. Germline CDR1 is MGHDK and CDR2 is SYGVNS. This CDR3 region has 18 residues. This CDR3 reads CASNRQDGTLGGHNEQFF. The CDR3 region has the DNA TGTGCCAGCAATCGTCAGGACGGGACCCTGGGAGGTCACAATGAGCAGTTCTTC.

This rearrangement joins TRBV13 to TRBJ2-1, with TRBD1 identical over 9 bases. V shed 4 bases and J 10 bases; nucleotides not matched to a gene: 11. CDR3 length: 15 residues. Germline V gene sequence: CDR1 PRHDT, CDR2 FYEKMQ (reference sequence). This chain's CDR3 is CASSSGTGIAREQFF. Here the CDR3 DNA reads TGTGCCAGCAGCTCCGGGACAGGGATCGCCAGGGAGCAGTTCTTC.

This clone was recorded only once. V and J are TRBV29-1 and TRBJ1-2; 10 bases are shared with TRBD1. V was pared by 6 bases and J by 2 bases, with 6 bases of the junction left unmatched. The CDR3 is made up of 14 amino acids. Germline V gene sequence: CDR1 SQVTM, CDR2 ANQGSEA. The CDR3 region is CSVETGGLNYGYTF. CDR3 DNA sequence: TGCAGCGTAGAGACAGGGGGCCTGAACTATGGCTACACCTTC.

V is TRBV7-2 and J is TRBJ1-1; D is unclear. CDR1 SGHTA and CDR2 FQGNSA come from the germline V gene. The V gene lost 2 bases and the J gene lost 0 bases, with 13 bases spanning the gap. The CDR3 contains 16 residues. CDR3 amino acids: CASSLRGGSLNTEAFF. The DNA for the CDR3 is TGTGCCAGCAGCTTACGTGGCGGCAGCCTGAACACTGAAGCTTTCTTT.

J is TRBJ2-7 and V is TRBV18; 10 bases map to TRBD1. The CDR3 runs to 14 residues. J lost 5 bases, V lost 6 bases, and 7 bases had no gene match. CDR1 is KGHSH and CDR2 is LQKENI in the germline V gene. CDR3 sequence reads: CASSTPGQGNEQYF. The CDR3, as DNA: TGTGCCAGCTCTACTCCGGGACAGGGGAACGAGCAGTACTTC.

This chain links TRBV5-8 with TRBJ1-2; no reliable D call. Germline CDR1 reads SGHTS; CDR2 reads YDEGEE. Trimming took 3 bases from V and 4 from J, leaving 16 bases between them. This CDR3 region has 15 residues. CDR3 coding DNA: TGTGCCAGCAGCTCTTTCAAGGGCGGAGGCTATGGCTACACCTTC. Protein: CASSSFKGGGYGYTF.

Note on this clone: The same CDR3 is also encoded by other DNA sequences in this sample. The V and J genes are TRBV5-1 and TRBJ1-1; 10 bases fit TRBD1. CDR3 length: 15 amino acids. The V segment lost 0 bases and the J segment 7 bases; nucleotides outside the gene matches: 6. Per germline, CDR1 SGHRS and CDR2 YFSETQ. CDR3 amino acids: CASSLAPGQGVEAFF. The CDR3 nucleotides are TGCGCCAGCAGCTTGGCCCCCGGACAGGGGGTTGAAGCTTTCTTT.

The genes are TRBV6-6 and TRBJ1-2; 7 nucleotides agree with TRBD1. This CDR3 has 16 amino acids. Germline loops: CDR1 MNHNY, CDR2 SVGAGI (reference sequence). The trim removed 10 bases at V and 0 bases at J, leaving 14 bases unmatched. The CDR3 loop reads CATTGSGQTPNYGYTF. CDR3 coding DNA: TGTGCCACAACCGGGTCGGGACAGACCCCTAACTATGGCTACACCTTC.

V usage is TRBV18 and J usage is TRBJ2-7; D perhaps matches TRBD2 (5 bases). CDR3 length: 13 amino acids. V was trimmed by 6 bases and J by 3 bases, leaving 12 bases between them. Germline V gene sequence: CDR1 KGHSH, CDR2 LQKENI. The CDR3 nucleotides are TGTGCCAGCTCCCCCCGGGATGTCTACGAGCAGTACTTC. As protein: CASSPRDVYEQYF.

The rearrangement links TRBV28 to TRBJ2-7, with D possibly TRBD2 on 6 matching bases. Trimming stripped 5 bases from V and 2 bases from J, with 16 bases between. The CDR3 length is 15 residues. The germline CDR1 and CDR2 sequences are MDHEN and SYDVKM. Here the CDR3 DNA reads TGTGCCAGCAGTACTCCTAGCGAAAAACCCTACGAGCAGTACTTC. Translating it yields CASSTPSEKPYEQYF.

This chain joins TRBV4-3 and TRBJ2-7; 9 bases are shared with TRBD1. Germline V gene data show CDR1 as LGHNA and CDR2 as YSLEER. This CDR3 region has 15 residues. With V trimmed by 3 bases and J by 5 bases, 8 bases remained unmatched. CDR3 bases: TGCGCCAGCAGCCACCGATTATGGACAGGGGACGAGCAGTACTTC. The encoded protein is CASSHRLWTGDEQYF.

The CDR3 sequence: CSAPHPRGYTF. The CDR3 DNA is TGCAGCGCCCCGCACCCGCGGGGCTACACCTTC. The chain uses TRBV29-1 and TRBJ1-2; D is undetermined. CDR1 SQVTM and CDR2 ANQGSEA come from the germline V gene. Trimming shortened V by 7 bases and J by 8 bases, and 14 bases separated the two germline ends. The CDR3 length is 11 residues.

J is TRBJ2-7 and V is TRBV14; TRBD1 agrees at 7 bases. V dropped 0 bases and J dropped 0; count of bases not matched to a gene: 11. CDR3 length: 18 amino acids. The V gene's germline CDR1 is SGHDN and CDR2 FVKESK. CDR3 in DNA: TGTGCCAGCAGCCAAGATCTACGCCGACAGGGAAGCTCCTACGAGCAGTACTTC. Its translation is CASSQDLRRQGSSYEQYF.

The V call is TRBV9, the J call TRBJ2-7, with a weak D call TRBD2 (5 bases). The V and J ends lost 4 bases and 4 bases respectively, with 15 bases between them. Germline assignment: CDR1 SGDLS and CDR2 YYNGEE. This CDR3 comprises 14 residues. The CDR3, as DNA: TGTGCCAGCAGCCCGACCGGCGGGCTATACGAGCAGTACTTC. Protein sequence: CASSPTGGLYEQYF.

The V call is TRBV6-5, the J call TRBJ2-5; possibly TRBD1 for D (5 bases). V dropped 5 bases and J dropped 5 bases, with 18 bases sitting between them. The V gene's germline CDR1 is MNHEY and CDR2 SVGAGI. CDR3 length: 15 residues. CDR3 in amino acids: CASSREIGSGETQYF. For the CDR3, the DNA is TGTGCCAGCAGTCGAGAGATAGGTTCAGGGGAGACCCAGTACTTC.

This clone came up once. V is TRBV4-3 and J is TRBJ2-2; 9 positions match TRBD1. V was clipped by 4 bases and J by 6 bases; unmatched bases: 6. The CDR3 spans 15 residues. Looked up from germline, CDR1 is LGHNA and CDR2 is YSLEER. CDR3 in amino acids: CASSPGDREAGELFF. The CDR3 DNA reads TGCGCCAGCAGCCCAGGGGACAGGGAGGCCGGGGAGCTGTTTTTT.

In DNA form, the CDR3 reads TGTGCCAGCAGCCAAGGGGGACTAGCGGGGAATGAGCAGTTCTTC. Its protein is CASSQGGLAGNEQFF. The gene calls are TRBV4-2 and TRBJ2-1; TRBD2 matches 13 bases. Per the germline V gene, CDR1 is LGHNA and CDR2 is YNFKEQ. V dropped 1 base and J dropped 7; count of bases not matched to a gene: 1. This CDR3 has 15 amino acids.

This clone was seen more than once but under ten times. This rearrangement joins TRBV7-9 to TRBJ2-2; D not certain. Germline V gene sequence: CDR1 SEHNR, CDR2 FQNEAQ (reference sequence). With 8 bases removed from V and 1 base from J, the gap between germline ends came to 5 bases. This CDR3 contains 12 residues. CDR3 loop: CASSGNTGELFF. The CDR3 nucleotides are TGTGCCAGCTCGGGGAACACCGGGGAGCTGTTTTTT.

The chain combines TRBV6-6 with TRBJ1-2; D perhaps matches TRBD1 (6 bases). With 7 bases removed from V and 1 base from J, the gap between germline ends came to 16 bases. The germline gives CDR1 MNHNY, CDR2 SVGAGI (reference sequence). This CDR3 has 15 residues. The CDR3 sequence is CASIKDSLNNYGYTF. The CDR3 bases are TGTGCCAGCATCAAGGACAGCCTAAATAACTATGGCTACACCTTC.

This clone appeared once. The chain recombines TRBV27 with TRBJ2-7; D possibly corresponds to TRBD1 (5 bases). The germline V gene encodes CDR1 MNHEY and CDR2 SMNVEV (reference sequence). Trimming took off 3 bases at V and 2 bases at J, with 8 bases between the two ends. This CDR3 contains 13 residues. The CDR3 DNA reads TGTGCCAGCAGTTTCAGCAGGGCCTACGAGCAGTACTTC. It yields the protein CASSFSRAYEQYF.

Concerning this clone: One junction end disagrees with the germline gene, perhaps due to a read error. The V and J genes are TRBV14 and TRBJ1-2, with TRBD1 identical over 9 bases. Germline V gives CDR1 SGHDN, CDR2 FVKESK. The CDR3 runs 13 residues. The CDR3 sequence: CASSQGTGAAVPF. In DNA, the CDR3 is TGTGCCAGCAGCCAAGGGACAGGGGCCGCTGTCCCCTTC.

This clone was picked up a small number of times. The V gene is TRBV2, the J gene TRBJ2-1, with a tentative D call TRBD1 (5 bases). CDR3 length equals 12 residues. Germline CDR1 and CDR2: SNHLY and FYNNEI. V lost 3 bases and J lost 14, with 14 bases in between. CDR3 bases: TGTGCCAGCAGTGACGGATGGGGCGAGGAGTTCTTC. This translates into CASSDGWGEEFF.

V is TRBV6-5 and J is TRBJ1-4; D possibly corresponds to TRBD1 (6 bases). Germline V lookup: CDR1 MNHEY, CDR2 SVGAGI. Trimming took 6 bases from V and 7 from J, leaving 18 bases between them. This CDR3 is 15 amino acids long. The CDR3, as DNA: TGTGCCAGCAGACCCCGGACAGCTTTCAGTGAAAAACTGTTTTTT. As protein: CASRPRTAFSEKLFF.

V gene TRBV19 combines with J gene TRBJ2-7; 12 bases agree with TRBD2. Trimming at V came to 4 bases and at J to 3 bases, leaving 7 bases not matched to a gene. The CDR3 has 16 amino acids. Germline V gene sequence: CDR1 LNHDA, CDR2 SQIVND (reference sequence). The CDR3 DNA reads TGTGCCAGTAGTACCCCCTCGACTAGCGGGGGCTACGAGCAGTACTTC. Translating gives CASSTPSTSGGYEQYF.

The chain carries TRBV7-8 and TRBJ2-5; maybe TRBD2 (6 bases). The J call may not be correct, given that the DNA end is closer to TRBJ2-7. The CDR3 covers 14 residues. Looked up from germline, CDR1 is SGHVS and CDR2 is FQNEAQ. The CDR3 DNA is TGTGCCAGCAGCTTTCGGAGGGGTACCTACGAGCAGTACTTC. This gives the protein CASSFRRGTYEQYF.

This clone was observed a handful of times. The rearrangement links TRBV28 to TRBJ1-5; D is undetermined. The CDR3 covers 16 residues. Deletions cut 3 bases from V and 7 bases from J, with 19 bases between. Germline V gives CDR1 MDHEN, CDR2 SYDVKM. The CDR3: CASSFGRNGRWQPQHF. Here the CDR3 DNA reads TGTGCCAGCAGTTTTGGCAGGAATGGCCGATGGCAGCCCCAGCATTTT.

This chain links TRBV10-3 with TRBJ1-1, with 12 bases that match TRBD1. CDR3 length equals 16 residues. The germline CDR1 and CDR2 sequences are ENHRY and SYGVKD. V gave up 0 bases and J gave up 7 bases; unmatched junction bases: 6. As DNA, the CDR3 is TGTGCCATCAGTGAGTCGATGGGGACAGGGGGCGTTGAAGCTTTCTTT. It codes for CAISESMGTGGVEAFF.

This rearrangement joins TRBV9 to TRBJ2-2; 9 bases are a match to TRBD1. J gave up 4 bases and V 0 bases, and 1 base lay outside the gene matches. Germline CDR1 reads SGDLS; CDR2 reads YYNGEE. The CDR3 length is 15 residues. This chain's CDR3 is CASSVGQGGTGELFF. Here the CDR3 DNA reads TGTGCCAGCAGCGTAGGACAGGGGGGCACCGGGGAGCTGTTTTTT.

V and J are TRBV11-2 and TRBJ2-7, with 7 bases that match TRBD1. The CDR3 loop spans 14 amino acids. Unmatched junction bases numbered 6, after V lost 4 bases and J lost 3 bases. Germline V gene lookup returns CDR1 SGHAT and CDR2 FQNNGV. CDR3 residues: CASSSKTGYYEQYF. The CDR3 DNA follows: TGTGCCAGCAGCTCCAAGACAGGGTACTACGAGCAGTACTTC.